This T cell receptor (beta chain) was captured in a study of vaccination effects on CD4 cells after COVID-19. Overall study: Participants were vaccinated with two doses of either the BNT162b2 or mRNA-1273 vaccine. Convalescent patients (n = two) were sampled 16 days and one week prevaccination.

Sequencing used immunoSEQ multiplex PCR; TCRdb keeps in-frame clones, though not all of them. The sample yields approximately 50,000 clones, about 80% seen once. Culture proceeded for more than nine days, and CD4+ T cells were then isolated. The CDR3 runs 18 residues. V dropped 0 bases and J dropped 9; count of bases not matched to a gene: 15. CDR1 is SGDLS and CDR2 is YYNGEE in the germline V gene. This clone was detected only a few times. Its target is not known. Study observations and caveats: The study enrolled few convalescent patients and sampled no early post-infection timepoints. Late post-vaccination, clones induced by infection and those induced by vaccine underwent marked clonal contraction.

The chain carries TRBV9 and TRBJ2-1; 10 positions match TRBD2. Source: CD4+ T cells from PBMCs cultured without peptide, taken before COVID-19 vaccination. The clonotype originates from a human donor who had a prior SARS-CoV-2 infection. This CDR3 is CASSVATLEAGGPTEQFF. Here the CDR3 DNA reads TGTGCCAGCAGCGTAGCTACTTTAGAAGCGGGAGGGCCAACTGAGCAGTTCTTC.